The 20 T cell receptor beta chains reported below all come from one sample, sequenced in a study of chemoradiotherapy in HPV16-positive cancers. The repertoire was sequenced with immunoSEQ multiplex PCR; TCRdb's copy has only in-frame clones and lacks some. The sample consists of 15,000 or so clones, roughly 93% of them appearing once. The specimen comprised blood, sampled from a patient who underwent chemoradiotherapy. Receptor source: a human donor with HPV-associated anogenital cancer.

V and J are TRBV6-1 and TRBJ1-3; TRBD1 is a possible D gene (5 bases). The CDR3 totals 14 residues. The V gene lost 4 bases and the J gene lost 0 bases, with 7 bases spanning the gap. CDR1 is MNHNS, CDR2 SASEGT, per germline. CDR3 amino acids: CASSGQSSGNTIYF. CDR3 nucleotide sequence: TGTGCCAGCAGTGGACAGAGCTCTGGAAACACCATATATTTT.

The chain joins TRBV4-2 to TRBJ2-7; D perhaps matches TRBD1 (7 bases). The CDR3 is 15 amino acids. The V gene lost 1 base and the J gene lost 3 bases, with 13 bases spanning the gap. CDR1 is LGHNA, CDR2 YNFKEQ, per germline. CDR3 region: CASSQGQGLYYEQYF. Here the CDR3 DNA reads TGTGCCAGCAGCCAAGGACAGGGACTGTACTACGAGCAGTACTTC.

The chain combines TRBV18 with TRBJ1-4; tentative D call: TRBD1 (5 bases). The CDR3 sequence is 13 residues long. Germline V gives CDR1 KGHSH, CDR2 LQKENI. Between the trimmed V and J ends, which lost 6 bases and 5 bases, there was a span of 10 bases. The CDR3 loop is CASSKTENEKLFF. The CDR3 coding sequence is TGTGCCAGCTCTAAGACAGAGAATGAAAAACTGTTTTTT.

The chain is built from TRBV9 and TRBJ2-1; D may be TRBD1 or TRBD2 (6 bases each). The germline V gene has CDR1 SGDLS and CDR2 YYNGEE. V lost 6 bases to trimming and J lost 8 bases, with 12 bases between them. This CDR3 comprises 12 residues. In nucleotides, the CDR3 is TGTGCCAGCAACAACGGGGGCGATGAGCAGTTCTTC. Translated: CASNNGGDEQFF.

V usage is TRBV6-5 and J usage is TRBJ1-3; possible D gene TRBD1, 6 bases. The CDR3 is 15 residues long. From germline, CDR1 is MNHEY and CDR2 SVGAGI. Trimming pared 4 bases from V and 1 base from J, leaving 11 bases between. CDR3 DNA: TGTGCCAGCAGTTCAACAGGGAGGTCTGGAAACACCATATATTTT. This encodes CASSSTGRSGNTIYF.

CDR3 sequence reads: CASSQDPMGGPYNEQFF. Written as DNA, the CDR3 is TGCGCCAGCAGCCAAGATCCGATGGGGGGCCCCTACAATGAGCAGTTCTTC. V is TRBV4-1 and J is TRBJ2-1; D possibly uses TRBD1 or TRBD2 (6 bases each). V was trimmed by 0 bases and J by 2 bases, leaving 14 bases between them. There are 17 residues in the CDR3. Germline values: CDR1 MGHRA, CDR2 YSYEKL.

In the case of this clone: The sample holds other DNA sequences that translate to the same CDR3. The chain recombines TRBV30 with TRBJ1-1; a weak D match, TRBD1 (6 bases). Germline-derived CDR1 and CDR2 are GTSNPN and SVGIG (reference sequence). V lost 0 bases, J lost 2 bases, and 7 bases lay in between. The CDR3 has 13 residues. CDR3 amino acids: CAWSVQGNTEAFF. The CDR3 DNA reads TGTGCCTGGAGTGTACAGGGAAACACTGAAGCTTTCTTT. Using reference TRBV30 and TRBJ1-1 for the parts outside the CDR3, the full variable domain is SQTIHQWPATLVQPVGSPLSLECTVEGTSNPNLYWYRQAAGRGLQLLFYSVGIGQISSEVPQNLSASRPQDRQFILSSKKLLLSDSGFYLCAWSVQGNTEAFFGQGTRLTVV.

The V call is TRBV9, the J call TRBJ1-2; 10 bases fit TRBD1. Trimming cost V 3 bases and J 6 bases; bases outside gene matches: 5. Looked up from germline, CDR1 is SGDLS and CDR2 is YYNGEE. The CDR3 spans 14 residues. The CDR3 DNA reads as TGTGCCAGCAGCGCATGGGACAGGGGTCATGGCTACACCTTC. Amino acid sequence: CASSAWDRGHGYTF.

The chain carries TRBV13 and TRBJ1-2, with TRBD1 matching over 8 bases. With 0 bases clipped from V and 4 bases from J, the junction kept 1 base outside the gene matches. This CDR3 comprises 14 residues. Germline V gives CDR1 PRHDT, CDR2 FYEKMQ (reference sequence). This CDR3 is CASSLGQGGYGYTF. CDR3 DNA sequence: TGTGCCAGCAGCTTAGGACAGGGGGGCTATGGCTACACCTTC.

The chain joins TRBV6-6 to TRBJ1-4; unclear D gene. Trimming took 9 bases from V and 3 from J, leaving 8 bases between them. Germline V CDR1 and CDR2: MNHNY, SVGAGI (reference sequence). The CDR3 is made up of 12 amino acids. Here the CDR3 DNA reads TGTGCCAGTCGGGCTCCTAATGAAAAACTGTTTTTT. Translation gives CASRAPNEKLFF.

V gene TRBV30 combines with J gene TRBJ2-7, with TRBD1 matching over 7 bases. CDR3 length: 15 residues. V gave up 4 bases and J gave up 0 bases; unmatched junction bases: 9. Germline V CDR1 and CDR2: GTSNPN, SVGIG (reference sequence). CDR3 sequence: CAWKYSGQSSYEQYF. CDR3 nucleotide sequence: TGTGCCTGGAAGTACTCGGGACAGTCCTCCTACGAGCAGTACTTC.

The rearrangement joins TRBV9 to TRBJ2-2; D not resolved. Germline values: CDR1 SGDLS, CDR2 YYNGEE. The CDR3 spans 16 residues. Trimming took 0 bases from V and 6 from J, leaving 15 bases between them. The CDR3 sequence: CASSVEIGYLAGELFF. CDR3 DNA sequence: TGTGCCAGCAGCGTAGAAATTGGCTACCTCGCCGGGGAGCTGTTTTTT. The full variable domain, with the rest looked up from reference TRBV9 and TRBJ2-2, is DSGVTQTPKHLITATGQRVTLRCSPRSGDLSVYWYQQSLDQGLQFLIQYYNGEERAKGNILERFSAQQFPDLHSELNLSSLELGDSALYFCASSVEIGYLAGELFFGEGSRLTVL.

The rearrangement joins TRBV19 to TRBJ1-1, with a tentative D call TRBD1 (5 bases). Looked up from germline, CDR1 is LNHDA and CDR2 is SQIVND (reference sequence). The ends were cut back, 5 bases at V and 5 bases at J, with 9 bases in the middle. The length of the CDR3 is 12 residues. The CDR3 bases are TGTGCCAGTAGTTTCGGGGGGACTGAAGCTTTCTTT. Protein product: CASSFGGTEAFF.

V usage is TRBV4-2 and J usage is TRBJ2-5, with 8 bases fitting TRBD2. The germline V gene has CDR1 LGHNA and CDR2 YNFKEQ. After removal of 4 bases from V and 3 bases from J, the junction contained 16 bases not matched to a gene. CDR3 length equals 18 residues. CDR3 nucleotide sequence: TGTGCCAGCAGCCGAGGACTAGCTCTTGGCTTGACCGAAGAGACCCAGTACTTC. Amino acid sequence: CASSRGLALGLTEETQYF.

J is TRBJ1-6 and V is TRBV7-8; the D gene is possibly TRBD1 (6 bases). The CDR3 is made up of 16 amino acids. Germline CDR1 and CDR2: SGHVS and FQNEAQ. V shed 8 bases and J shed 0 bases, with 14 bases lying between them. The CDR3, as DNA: TGTGCCAGCGTCCTTCAGGGGAGCTCCTATAATTCACCCCTCCACTTT. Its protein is CASVLQGSSYNSPLHF.

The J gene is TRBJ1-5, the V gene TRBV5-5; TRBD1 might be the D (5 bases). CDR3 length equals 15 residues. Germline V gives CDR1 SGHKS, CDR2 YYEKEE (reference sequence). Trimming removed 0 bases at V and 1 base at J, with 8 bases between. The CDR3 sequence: CASSLVEGSNQPQHF. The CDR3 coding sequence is TGTGCCAGCAGCTTGGTTGAGGGGAGCAATCAGCCCCAGCATTTT. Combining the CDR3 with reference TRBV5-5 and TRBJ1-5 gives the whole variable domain DAGVTQSPTHLIKTRGQQVTLRCSPISGHKSVSWYQQVLGQGPQFIFQYYEKEERGRGNFPDRFSARQFPNYSSELNVNALLLGDSALYLCASSLVEGSNQPQHFGDGTRLSIL.

In nucleotides, the CDR3 is TGTGCCAGCAGTGTTGAGCTTGCTAGCGAGATGTCCTACGAGCAGTACTTC. It specifies CASSVELASEMSYEQYF. V gene TRBV2 combines with J gene TRBJ2-7, with D possibly matching TRBD2 (6 bases). The V and J ends lost 4 bases and 1 base respectively, with 20 bases between them. The CDR3 runs to 17 residues. Per germline, CDR1 SNHLY and CDR2 FYNNEI.

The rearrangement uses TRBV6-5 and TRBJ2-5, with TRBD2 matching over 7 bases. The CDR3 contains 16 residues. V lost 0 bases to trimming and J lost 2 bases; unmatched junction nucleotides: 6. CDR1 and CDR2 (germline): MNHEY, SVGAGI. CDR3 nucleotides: TGTGCCAGCAGTTACTCTCTGACTAGCAGTCAAGAGACCCAGTACTTC. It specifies CASSYSLTSSQETQYF.

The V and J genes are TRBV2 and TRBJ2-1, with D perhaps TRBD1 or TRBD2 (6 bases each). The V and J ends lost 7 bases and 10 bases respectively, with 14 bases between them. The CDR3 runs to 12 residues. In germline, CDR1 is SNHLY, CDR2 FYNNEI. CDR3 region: CASISGAREQFF. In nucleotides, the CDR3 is TGTGCCAGCATTTCGGGGGCGCGGGAGCAGTTCTTC. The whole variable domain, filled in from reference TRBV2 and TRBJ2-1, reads EPEVTQTPSHQVTQMGQEVILRCVPISNHLYFYWYRQILGQKVEFLVSFYNNEISEKSEIFDDQFSVERPDGSNFTLKIRSTKLEDSAMYFCASISGAREQFFGPGTRLTVL.

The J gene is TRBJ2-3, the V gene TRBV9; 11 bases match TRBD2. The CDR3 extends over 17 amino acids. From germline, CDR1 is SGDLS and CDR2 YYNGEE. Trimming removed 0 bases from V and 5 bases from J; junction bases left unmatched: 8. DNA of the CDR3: TGTGCCAGCAGCGTAGATTTAGCGGGGGGGCCACAAGATACGCAGTATTTT. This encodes CASSVDLAGGPQDTQYF.